The rows below give T cell receptor beta chains drawn from one sample of a study of blood T cell repertoires in COVID-19. Using immunoSEQ multiplex PCR, the repertoire was profiled, and TCRdb retains in-frame clones only, with some absent. Among 25,000 to 30,000 clones listed, 87% were seen once. Sequenced sample: peripheral blood. The receptors originated from a human donor in a cohort sampled during active COVID-19. Each CDR3 is given with its conserved first and last residue. D genes are given only for firm matches. Rows give clone size only sometimes, using once, few, many, or a class for an expanded clone.

>TRBD2|TRBJ2-2|-|TRBV19
TGTGCCAGTACCCACCAGGGGACTAGCGCCACCGGGGAGCTGTTTTTT
CASTHQGTSATGELFF
>-|TRBJ1-2|-|TRBV25-1
TGTGCCAGCAGCCCCGATGTAACGAGGGGCTACACCTTC
CASSPDVTRGYTF
>-|TRBJ2-3|-|TRBV7-2
TGTGCCAGCAGCCCACAGTCAGGGATAAGCACAGATACGCAGTATTTT
CASSPQSGISTDTQYF
>-|TRBJ1-2|once|TRBV4-2
TGTGCCAGCAGCCAAGATTTTCGGGGGGGTGACGGCTACACCTTC
CASSQDFRGGDGYTF
>TRBD1|TRBJ1-1|-|TRBV19
TGTGCCAGTAAAGACGGACAGGGGGCGAACACTGAAGCTTTCTTT
CASKDGQGANTEAFF
>TRBD1|TRBJ2-1|-|TRBV28
TGTGCCAGCAGTCCCCCCGGACAGGGGTTCAATGAGCAGTTCTTC
CASSPPGQGFNEQFF
>-|TRBJ1-1|-|TRBV5-1
TGCGCCAGCAGCTCTAGGGGTTACACTGAAGCTTTCTTT
CASSSRGYTEAFF
>-|TRBJ2-7|-|TRBV11-3
TGTGCCAGCAGCTTAGGAGTAGATTCCGCCACCTACGAGCAGTACTTC
CASSLGVDSATYEQYF
>-|TRBJ1-1|few|TRBV4-1
TGCGCCAGCGAGGGACAACCGAACACTGAAGCTTTCTTT
CASEGQPNTEAFF
>-|TRBJ2-1|-|TRBV6-2/TRBV6-3
TGTGCCAGCAGTTACCGTCCGGGATCAGCAAACAATGAGCAGTTCTTC
CASSYRPGSANNEQFF
>TRBD1|TRBJ1-2|-|TRBV2
TGTGCCAGCAGCCTAGTCCCCGGGACAGGGGGCCTCAATGGCTACACCTTC
CASSLVPGTGGLNGYTF
>-|TRBJ1-5|once|TRBV5-8
TGTGCCAGCAGCCCGAGGGTTGCAGCCCATCAGCCCCAGCATTTT
CASSPRVAAHQPQHF
>-|TRBJ2-3|-|TRBV27
TGTGCCAGCAGTACCCGGCGGGATTCTAGCACAGATACGCAGTATTTT
CASSTRRDSSTDTQYF
>-|TRBJ1-5|-|TRBV7-2
TGTGCCAGCAGCTTATGGGCGGGCCCCGTTCAGCCCCAGCATTTT
CASSLWAGPVQPQHF
>TRBD1|TRBJ2-7|-|TRBV9
TGTGCCAGCAGCGTTGCGCCGGGACAGAATTCCTACGAGCAGTACTTC
CASSVAPGQNSYEQYF
>TRBD1|TRBJ2-2|-|TRBV10-3
TGTGCCATCAGACAGGGGGTTAACACCGGGGAGCTGTTTTTT
CAIRQGVNTGELFF
>-|TRBJ2-1|-|TRBV5-1
TGCGCCAGCAGCAACGCACTTAGCTCCTACAATGAGCAGTTCTTC
CASSNALSSYNEQFF
>-|TRBJ2-1|-|TRBV9
TGTGCCAGCAGCGAACGGGGTGCTAGCGCCGTTGTGGGTTCCTACAATGAGCAGTTCTTC
CASSERGASAVVGSYNEQFF
>TRBD2|TRBJ2-5|-|TRBV18
TGTGCCAGCTCACCGGGAAGGACTAGCGGGCAACGGGAGACCCAGTACTTC
CASSPGRTSGQRETQYF
>TRBD2|TRBJ2-7|-|TRBV5-5
TGTGCCAGCAGCGCGGGACTAGTTGGGTCGAACGAGCAGTACTTC
CASSAGLVGSNEQYF
>-|TRBJ2-3|-|TRBV6-6
TGTGCCAGCAGTTACCCCGCGAGCGGTACAGATACGCAGTATTTT
CASSYPASGTDTQYF
>-|TRBJ1-1|-|TRBV15
TGTGCCACCAGCGGTTCGGACTCGAACACTGAAGCTTTCTTT
CATSGSDSNTEAFF
>-|TRBJ2-2|-|TRBV5-1
TGCGCCAGCAGCACGGGATTAAGGACCGGGGAGCTGTTTTTT
CASSTGLRTGELFF
>-|TRBJ1-2|-|TRBV7-2
TGTGCCAGCAGCTTAGTATCGGGTAGTCATGGCTACACCTTC
CASSLVSGSHGYTF
>-|TRBJ2-5|-|TRBV4-1
TGCGCCAGCAGCGGAGTGCAAGAGACCCAGTACTTC
CASSGVQETQYF
>-|TRBJ1-2|once|TRBV2
TGTGCCAGCATCACAAAAAACGAAGCTAACTATGGCTACACCTTC
CASITKNEANYGYTF
>TRBD2|TRBJ2-5|-|TRBV4-3
TGCGCCAGCAGCCAAGATAGGCTAGCGGGAATAGAGACCCAGTACTTC
CASSQDRLAGIETQYF
>-|TRBJ1-1|-|TRBV7-8
TGTGCCAGCAGCTTAGGTGGCAGGGAGGGCACTGAAGCTTTCTTT
CASSLGGREGTEAFF
>TRBD2|TRBJ2-5|-|TRBV19
TGTGCCAGTAGTAGCGGACTAGCCGTGGGCGGGGAGACCCAGTACTTC
CASSSGLAVGGETQYF
>-|TRBJ1-1|-|TRBV20-1
TGCAGTGCTAGTTCGACAGGCGGGAGCACTGAAGCTTTCTTT
CSASSTGGSTEAFF
>-|TRBJ1-1|once|TRBV18
TGTGCCAGCTCACCAACAGCGGGGTCCGGGGGCCACACTGAAGCTTTCTTT
CASSPTAGSGGHTEAFF
>TRBD1|TRBJ2-1|-|TRBV29-1
TGCAGCGTCGGACCCCCAGGGACAGGTGGGAATGAGCAGTTCTTC
CSVGPPGTGGNEQFF
>TRBD2|TRBJ2-3|-|TRBV13
TGTGCCAGCAGCTTTGTAGCGGGGGGCAAGGGGACCACAGATACGCAGTATTTT
CASSFVAGGKGTTDTQYF
>TRBD1|TRBJ2-5|-|TRBV7-3
TGTGCCAGCAGCTTAACGAGGGGGACAGGAGAGACCCAGTACTTC
CASSLTRGTGETQYF
>TRBD2|TRBJ2-1|-|TRBV7-3
TGTGCCAGCAGCTTAGCCAGAGCGGGGGGTGAGCAGTTCTTC
CASSLARAGGEQFF
>TRBD1|TRBJ2-7|-|TRBV2
TGTGCCAGCAGTGGGGCCAGGGGGCATTACGAGCAGTACTTC
CASSGARGHYEQYF
>-|TRBJ1-6|-|TRBV2
TGTGCCAGCAGTCCCACAGTTGCACCCCTCCACTTT
CASSPTVAPLHF
>TRBD2|TRBJ2-7|-|TRBV24-1
TGTGCCACCAGTGTGCAGGGACTAGTGGACGAGCAGTACTTC
CATSVQGLVDEQYF
>TRBD1|TRBJ2-3|-|TRBV6-1
TGTGCCAGCAGTGACAAACAGGGGGTAGCTTCCATTGCAGATGGTACGCAGTATTTT
CASSDKQGVASIADGTQYF
>-|TRBJ1-6|-|TRBV10-3
TGTGCCACGTCGCCGGCCGGGGATAATTCACCCCTCCACTTT
CATSPAGDNSPLHF
>-|TRBJ1-2|-|TRBV5-1
TGCGCCAGCAGCTTGGACAGCTATGGCTACACCTTC
CASSLDSYGYTF
>TRBD1|TRBJ1-3|-|TRBV6-5
TGTGCCAGCAGCGGACAGGGCATCCCTGGAAACACCATATATTTT
CASSGQGIPGNTIYF
>-|TRBJ1-5|once|TRBV7-8
TGTGCCAGCAGCTTAGCGCTTGGGGCCCGCCGGCATTTT
CASSLALGARRHF
>-|TRBJ1-1|-|TRBV7-9
TGTGCCAGCAGCTTATGGACACCTGAAGCTTTCTTT
CASSLWTPEAFF
>-|TRBJ2-2|-|TRBV5-1
TGCGCCAGCAGCCCACCGGGACACCTGAACACCGGGGAGCTGTTTTTT
CASSPPGHLNTGELFF
>TRBD1|TRBJ1-4|-|TRBV7-9
TGTGCCAGCAGCCCGGGACAGGGGGCTAATGAAAAACTGTTTTTT
CASSPGQGANEKLFF
>TRBD1|TRBJ1-2|-|TRBV7-8
TGTGCCAGCAGCCACGAGGGGGTCAGGGGGAACTATGGCTACACCTTC
CASSHEGVRGNYGYTF
>TRBD1|TRBJ1-2|-|TRBV5-1
TGCGCCAGCAGCTGGGACAGGGCGGTCGCTAACTATGGCTACACCTTC
CASSWDRAVANYGYTF
>TRBD1|TRBJ1-2|-|TRBV27
TGTGCCAGCAGTCCAGGACAGGGAATAAGGGGCTACACCTTC
CASSPGQGIRGYTF
>-|TRBJ2-1|-|TRBV6-5
TGTGCCAGCAGACAGGGAGGGGATGAGCAGTTCTTC
CASRQGGDEQFF
>TRBD2|TRBJ2-3|-|TRBV10-2
TGCGCCAGCAGTGAATGGACTAGCGGCAGCTATTTT
CASSEWTSGSYF
>-|TRBJ1-5|-|TRBV19
TGTGCCAGTAGTCCAGACAGTGTCAATCAGCCCCAGCATTTT
CASSPDSVNQPQHF
>-|TRBJ1-1|-|TRBV6-6
TGTGCCAGCAGTCCCCGACAGGAACAATTTGACACTGAAGCTTTCTTT
CASSPRQEQFDTEAFF